The TCR beta chain described here comes from a study of CD8 T cells in Susac syndrome (dated by TCRdb to the late 2010s). With regard to the full study: Repertoire sequencing was used to test whether CD8+ T cell activation and differentiation in Susac syndrome was antigen driven. Summary of the overall study and its limitations: The TCR sequencing and HLA analysis was acknowledged to have included a relatively small number of individuals.

CDR3 length: 16 amino acids, cysteine to phenylalanine. Only CDR3 DNA is held: 48 bases, read in frame from base 1. Between the V and J ends, shortened by 4 bases and 0 bases respectively, the junction contains 16 bases. CDR1 and CDR2 (DFQATT, SNEGSKA) derive from the germline V gene (reference sequence). High-throughput TCR beta sequencing profiled peripheral blood CD8+ and CD4+ T cells from healthy donors, Susac syndrome patients and multiple sclerosis patients. Treatment-naive patients with stable or active relapsing-remitting disease fulfilling revised McDonald criteria were used as multiple sclerosis controls. Bulk CD8+ and CD4+ T cells were purified magnetically by negative isolation, whereas CD8+ TEMRA cells were enriched by FACS. Blood was drawn into EDTA tubes, processed within 24 hours, and PBMCs were isolated by density gradient centrifugation. PBMCs intended for TCR sequencing were frozen in liquid nitrogen and were later thawed in a 37 degrees C water bath. A purity of at least 90% was achieved for sorted or isolated CD4+, CD8+ and CD8+ TEMRA cells.

RNA was extracted using the RNeasy kit, and about 0.45 to 1 microgram was reverse transcribed with random hexamers. The immunoSEQ multiplex PCR assay, covering 54 Vbeta and 13 Jbeta segments, was used to amplify TCR beta CDR3 regions. PCR amplification bias was corrected by using a synthetic template baseline for primer optimization and computational correction. The source study handled its data this way. Reads were annotated to V, D and J genes per IMGT and analyzed with immunoSEQ Analyzer, keeping only productive sequences. Clonality was calculated as one minus the Shannon entropy normalized by log2 of the number of productive unique sequences. For each patient and control, public and private clones were evaluated among the 100 most prevalent clones. Susac-specific clones were defined as absent from healthy and MS cohorts, about 1,000 published viral clones and other ImmuneACCESS disease sequences. Using fastp at Q25 and MiXCR, TCRdb reprocessed the public reads and kept productive beta chains. Every entry covers one CDR3 protein and lists the most common genes and DNA from its rows. These V and J calls originate from TCRdb's pipeline instead of the authors' own analysis. The sample includes about 200,000 distinct CDR3 sequences, with around 96% observed a single time. The ten largest make up 0.093% of the sample.

About this clonotype: Its antigen remains unidentified. The record has no base qualities; no much larger clone is one base away.

The chain uses TRBV20-1 and TRBJ1-3; the D gene is unclear. The TCR sequence derives from a human donor with multiple sclerosis. Sequenced material: CD4+ T cells from PBMCs. The nucleotide sequence is given as TGCAGTGCTAATGGTCCGACGGTTCTCTCTGGAAACACCATATATTTT. This codes for CSANGPTVLSGNTIYF.